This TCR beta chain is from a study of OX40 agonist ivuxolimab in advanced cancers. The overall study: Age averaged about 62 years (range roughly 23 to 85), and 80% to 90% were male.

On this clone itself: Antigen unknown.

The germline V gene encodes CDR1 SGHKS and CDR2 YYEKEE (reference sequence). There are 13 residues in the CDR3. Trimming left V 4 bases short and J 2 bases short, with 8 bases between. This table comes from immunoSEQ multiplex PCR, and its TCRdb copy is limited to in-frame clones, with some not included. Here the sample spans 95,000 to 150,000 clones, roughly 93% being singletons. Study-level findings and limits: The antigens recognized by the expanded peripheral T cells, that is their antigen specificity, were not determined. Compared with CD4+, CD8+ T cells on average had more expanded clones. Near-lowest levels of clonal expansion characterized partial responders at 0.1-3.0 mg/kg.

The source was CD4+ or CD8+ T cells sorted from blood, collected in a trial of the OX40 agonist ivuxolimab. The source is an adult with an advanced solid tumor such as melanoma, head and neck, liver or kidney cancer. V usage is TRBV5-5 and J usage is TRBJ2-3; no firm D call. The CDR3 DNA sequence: TGTGCCAGCAGCCCACCTTCCACAGATACGCAGTATTTT. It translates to CASSPPSTDTQYF.